The 6 T cell receptor beta chains reported below all come from one sample, sequenced in a study of tumor-infiltrating lymphocytes in primary liver carcinoma. Making TCR beta cDNA involved approximately 0.5 ug total RNA and a constant-region primer. Three rounds of nested multiplex PCR with slightly modified ARM-PCR produced TCR beta libraries. TRBV1-TRBV30 forward primers paired with a C-beta reverse primer were used in the first two PCR rounds, which ran roughly 10 cycles each. TCRdb independently ran MiXCR on the multiplex PCR reads; one entry per CDR3 protein. The sample yields 95,000 to 150,000 distinct CDR3 sequences, around two thirds seen once. The source material, roughly 18-30 mg of unsorted bulk tissue, was used to co-extract RNA and DNA. The sequenced sample was liver tumor tissue from sampling region 1. Subset given: tumor region T1, superior pole. The source is a woman in her fifties or sixties with primary liver carcinoma and hepatitis B virus infection.

There are many counts of this clonotype. This rearrangement joins TRBV11-1 to TRBJ2-7; D is unresolved. Per the germline V gene, CDR1 is SGHAT and CDR2 is FQDESV (reference sequence). The CDR3 length is 15 residues. V was trimmed by 2 bases and J by 3 bases, leaving 14 bases between them. DNA of the CDR3: TGTGCCAGCAGCTTAACGAGGTGGGCTAGCTACGAGCAGTACTTC. Translated: CASSLTRWASYEQYF.

A remark on this clonotype: Without the conserved terminal phenylalanine or tryptophan, this CDR3 likely stems from a read error. Because the CDR3's place on the DNA is in doubt, the DNA is left out and the CDR3 is given as listed by TCRdb. This rearrangement joins TRBV11-2 to TRBJ2-7; the DNA was not used to check the table's D call, TRBD1. Germline values: CDR1 SGHAT, CDR2 FQNNGV. Termini included, the CDR3 measures 14 amino acids. CDR3 loop: CASSPPSGASEQCS.

Only one count was recorded for this clonotype. This chain joins TRBV11-2 and TRBJ2-1; 7 nucleotides agree with TRBD2. J lost 8 bases, V lost 2 bases, and 12 bases had no gene match. The germline CDR1 and CDR2 sequences are SGHAT and FQNNGV. There are 16 residues in the CDR3. Here the CDR3 reads CASSLLTSMSFDEQFF. CDR3 sequence (DNA): TGTGCCAGCAGCTTATTGACTAGCATGAGTTTCGATGAGCAGTTCTTC.

V is TRBV11-2 and J is TRBJ1-5; D call uncertain. This CDR3 comprises 15 residues. Trimming left V 7 bases short and J 6 bases short, with 19 bases between. Germline CDR1 and CDR2: SGHAT and FQNNGV. The CDR3 sequence is CASTVRMGGGQPQHF. CDR3 sequence (DNA): TGTGCCAGCACCGTCCGGATGGGAGGAGGTCAGCCCCAGCATTTT.

In the case of this clonotype: One base away lies a much larger clone, so this may be a sequencing read error. This sequence joins TRBV10-3 and TRBJ2-7; 9 nucleotides align to TRBD1. The CDR3 loop spans 17 amino acids. Germline-derived CDR1 and CDR2 are ENHRY and SYGVKD. The CDR3 coding sequence is TGTGCCATCAGTGAGTCGATTTTAGGGACAGGGACCTACAAGCAGTACTTC. Translating gives CAISESILGTGTYKQYF.

Worth noting for this clonotype: A single base separates this from a much larger clone, so it may be a read error. The chain recombines TRBV6-1 with TRBJ2-7; D perhaps matches TRBD1 (5 bases). V was cut by 3 bases and J by 6 bases, with 9 bases left in between. The germline gives CDR1 MNHNS, CDR2 SASEGT. The CDR3 spans 12 residues. The CDR3 nucleotides read TGTGCCAGCAGTGATGGGGCGGCCGAGCAGTACTTC. This sequence encodes CASSDGAAEQYF.